The T cell receptor beta chain under discussion was sequenced for a study of long-term antiretroviral therapy in people with HIV. Points from the study as a whole: Repertoire dominance by clones expanded before ART was seen at all time points.

On this clone itself: What it recognizes is unknown.

Runs used v3.0 of the immunoSEQ assay and were done at survey level. Libraries were prepared by immunoSEQ multiplex PCR; TCRdb keeps only in-frame clonotypes and omits some of them. The sample shows 15,000 to 20,000 clones, more than 85% of them seen only once. Participants with HIV, all of them, were treated in the United States. The sample was unsorted PBMCs, taken 0.3 years after starting antiretroviral therapy. This receptor was obtained from a man between 60 and 70 years old with HIV.

The CDR3 spells CASSPPAGAGANVLTF. CDR3 DNA: TGTGCCAGCAGTCCACCCGCAGGGGCTGGGGCCAACGTCCTGACTTTC. The chain is built from TRBV6-6 and TRBJ2-6; TRBD1 might be the D (6 bases). Germline-derived CDR1 and CDR2 are MNHNY and SVGAGI (reference sequence). Trimming took off 5 bases at V and 2 bases at J, with 13 bases between the two ends. This CDR3 is built from 16 residues.